This T cell receptor (beta chain) was retrieved from a study of tumour-infiltrating T cells in Burkitt lymphoma. This clone has more than one count but fewer than ten. The table came from immunoSEQ multiplex PCR; TCRdb's copy has only in-frame clones and leaves some out. The sample has about 430 clones, around a sixth seen once. V lost 4 bases, J lost 7 bases, and 8 bases lay in between. The CDR3 sequence is 12 residues long. CDR1 is MNHEY and CDR2 is SMNVEV in the germline V gene (reference sequence). Sequences were obtained from tumor tissue. This chain connects TRBV27 to TRBJ2-1, with a weak D call TRBD1 (5 bases). The clonotype comes from a human donor with Burkitt lymphoma. The CDR3 reads CASSYQGNEQFF. For the CDR3, the DNA is TGTGCCAGCAGTTATCAGGGAAATGAGCAGTTCTTC.